One and the same sample provided the 29 T cell receptor beta chains below, sequenced in a study of CD4 T cells in relation to SARS-CoV-2 and coronaviruses. Unexposed donor CD4+ T cells date from about 2011-2018, before the COVID-19 pandemic. CD4+ T cells were isolated from the cells after less than 13 days of culture. No antigen has been identified for these receptors. The protocol was immunoSEQ multiplex PCR, while the TCRdb copy is restricted to in-frame clones and leaves out a portion. The sample consists of more than 25,000 clones, 65% to 80% of them appearing once. Material: CD4+ T cells from PBMCs, cultured in vitro. These receptors were collected from a human donor in good health.

This clone turned up a few times. This chain joins TRBV4-3 and TRBJ2-5, with 11 positions matching TRBD1. The CDR3 is made up of 15 amino acids. Per germline, CDR1 LGHNA and CDR2 YSLEER. Unmatched junction bases numbered 3, after V lost 4 bases and J lost 2 bases. The CDR3 DNA follows: TGCGCCAGCAGCCGGCGGGACAGGGGGCAAGAGACCCAGTACTTC. This gives the protein CASSRRDRGQETQYF.

This clone was seen more than once but under ten times. The CDR3 reads CASSSPERNSNEQYF. CDR3 bases: TGTGCCAGCAGCTCTCCAGAGCGGAACAGCAACGAGCAGTACTTC. The J gene is TRBJ2-7, the V gene TRBV4-2; weak D call: TRBD2 (5 bases). Per germline, CDR1 LGHNA and CDR2 YNFKEQ. CDR3 length equals 15 residues. The V and J ends lost 5 bases and 5 bases respectively, with 19 bases between them.

V and J are TRBV7-8 and TRBJ2-7; the D gene is possibly TRBD2 (5 bases). Germline CDR1 is SGHVS and CDR2 is FQNEAQ. V was cut by 4 bases and J by 1 base, with 14 bases left in between. CDR3 length: 15 amino acids. CDR3: CASSSRDAPSYEQYF. CDR3 DNA sequence: TGTGCCAGCAGCTCGAGGGATGCGCCGTCCTACGAGCAGTACTTC.

This chain uses TRBV29-1 with TRBJ2-7; tentative D call: TRBD2 (6 bases). The CDR3 is 13 amino acids. Trimming left V 4 bases short and J 2 bases short, with 12 bases between. Germline assignment: CDR1 SQVTM and CDR2 ANQGSEA. The CDR3: CSVGTTLTYEQYF. CDR3 bases: TGCAGCGTTGGGACTACCTTAACCTACGAGCAGTACTTC.

The chain recombines TRBV25-1 with TRBJ2-1; 7 positions match TRBD2. Germline V gene sequence: CDR1 MGHDK, CDR2 SYGVNS. CDR3 length: 14 residues. The junction had 11 bases not matched to a gene; V was cut back by 8 bases and J by 7 bases. The CDR3 coding sequence is TGTGCCAGCCTCAAAGACGACGGGGGGAATGAGCAGTTCTTC. This codes for CASLKDDGGNEQFF.

The chain is built from TRBV3-1 (or the pseudogene TRBV3-2) and TRBJ2-3; D is unresolved. The V and J ends lost 0 bases and 8 bases respectively, with 9 bases between them. Germline V lookup: CDR1 LGHDT, CDR2 YNNKEL (reference sequence). The CDR3 extends over 13 amino acids. CDR3 nucleotide sequence: TGTGCCAGCAGCCAAGAGCCGAGGCCTACGCAGTATTTT. Protein: CASSQEPRPTQYF.

The V gene is TRBV6-2 or TRBV6-3, the J gene TRBJ2-5, with 8 nucleotides matching TRBD1. The ends lost 6 bases at V and 1 base at J; junction bases unmatched: 4. CDR3 length equals 14 residues. Germline V gene lookup returns CDR1 MNHEY and CDR2 SVGEGT. As DNA, the CDR3 is TGTGCCAGCAGCACAGGGGGTCCCCAAGAGACCCAGTACTTC. Translated: CASSTGGPQETQYF.

The chain joins TRBV7-8 to TRBJ2-7; 8 nucleotides match TRBD1. The J segment lost 4 bases and the V segment lost 5 bases, leaving 10 bases of the junction unmatched. Germline V lookup: CDR1 SGHVS, CDR2 FQNEAQ. The CDR3 is 15 amino acids. The CDR3 loop reads CASSPAGQAIYEQYF. The CDR3, as DNA: TGTGCCAGCAGCCCTGCGGGACAGGCAATTTACGAGCAGTACTTC.

V usage is TRBV5-4 and J usage is TRBJ2-3; the D gene is possibly TRBD2 (5 bases). Germline assignment: CDR1 SGHNT and CDR2 YYREEE (reference sequence). The germline V and J ends were trimmed by 4 bases and 8 bases, with 14 bases remaining between them. The CDR3 sequence is 13 residues long. The CDR3 here is CASSPVAEGTQYF. CDR3 bases: TGTGCCAGCAGCCCGGTGGCAGAGGGTACGCAGTATTTT.

The DNA for the CDR3 is TGTGCCAGCAGCAAAGTAGGCCAACGCAATAGAAACACCATATATTTT. It encodes CASSKVGQRNRNTIYF. V usage is TRBV21-1 and J usage is TRBJ1-3. TRBV21-1 is noted as a pseudogene. The CDR3 is 16 residues long.

CDR3 in amino acids: CASSLWGMNTEAFF. The CDR3 bases are TGTGCCAGCAGCTTGTGGGGAATGAACACTGAAGCTTTCTTT. The V gene is TRBV5-5, the J gene TRBJ1-1; D is unresolved. Germline CDR1 reads SGHKS; CDR2 reads YYEKEE (reference sequence). The CDR3 has 14 amino acids. V lost 1 base and J 0 bases, leaving 7 bases between the germline ends. Together with reference TRBV5-5 and TRBJ1-1, the CDR3 gives the full variable domain: DAGVTQSPTHLIKTRGQQVTLRCSPISGHKSVSWYQQVLGQGPQFIFQYYEKEERGRGNFPDRFSARQFPNYSSELNVNALLLGDSALYLCASSLWGMNTEAFFGQGTRLTVV.

This rearrangement joins TRBV29-1 to TRBJ2-1, with 11 bases that match TRBD2. Germline V gene data show CDR1 as SQVTM and CDR2 as ANQGSEA. The CDR3 length is 14 residues. V was pared by 6 bases and J by 4 bases, with 5 bases of the junction left unmatched. The CDR3 bases are TGCAGCGTCGGCGGGACTAGCGGATACAATGAGCAGTTCTTC. Translated: CSVGGTSGYNEQFF.

The chain combines TRBV2 with TRBJ2-3; 12 nucleotides match TRBD2. V was clipped by 4 bases and J by 8 bases; unmatched bases: 10. This CDR3 region has 16 residues. CDR1 SNHLY and CDR2 FYNNEI come from the germline V gene. CDR3 loop: CASSGTSGVIEGTQYF. The DNA for the CDR3 is TGTGCCAGCAGTGGGACTAGCGGGGTAATAGAGGGTACGCAGTATTTT.

The chain recombines TRBV7-9 with TRBJ2-5; 7 bases fit TRBD2. This CDR3 has 17 amino acids. V gave up 0 bases and J gave up 5 bases; unmatched junction bases: 12. Germline CDR1 reads SEHNR; CDR2 reads FQNEAQ (reference sequence). Here the CDR3 DNA reads TGTGCCAGCAGCTTAGCGCTTAGGACTAGAGGGTCGGAGACCCAGTACTTC. Protein product: CASSLALRTRGSETQYF.

This chain uses TRBV3-1 (or the pseudogene TRBV3-2) with TRBJ2-2; D is undetermined. The germline gives CDR1 LGHDT, CDR2 YNNKEL (reference sequence). V was shortened by 6 bases and J by 0 bases, with 5 bases between the two germline ends. There are 13 residues in the CDR3. CDR3 residues: CASRGPNTGELFF. The CDR3 DNA reads as TGTGCCAGCAGAGGTCCGAACACCGGGGAGCTGTTTTTT.

The genes are TRBV7-2 and TRBJ2-3; 10 bases are a match to TRBD2. Trimming cost V 1 base and J 1 base; bases outside gene matches: 2. Germline CDR1 reads SGHTA; CDR2 reads FQGNSA. The CDR3 covers 16 residues. The CDR3 coding sequence is TGTGCCAGCAGCTTAGGAGGACTAGCGGGCACAGATACGCAGTATTTT. Its translation is CASSLGGLAGTDTQYF. The variable domain in full, completed from reference TRBV7-2 and TRBJ2-3, reads GAGVSQSPSNKVTEKGKDVELRCDPISGHTALYWYRQSLGQGLEFLIYFQGNSAPDKSGLPSDRFSAERTGGSVSTLTIQRTQQEDSAVYLCASSLGGLAGTDTQYFGPGTRLTVL.

The chain uses TRBV6-4 and TRBJ1-1; tentatively, D is TRBD1 (6 bases). The length of the CDR3 is 14 residues. Germline V gene sequence: CDR1 MRHNA, CDR2 SNTAGT. V was pared by 6 bases and J by 0 bases, with 11 bases between. CDR3 residues: CASRDSYMNTEAFF. As DNA, the CDR3 is TGTGCCAGCAGGGACAGTTACATGAACACTGAAGCTTTCTTT.

The CDR3 here is CATRLAIYNEQFF. The DNA of the CDR3 is TGCGCCACCCGACTAGCAATCTACAATGAGCAGTTCTTC. This chain uses TRBV10-2 with TRBJ2-1; 7 nucleotides agree with TRBD2. The V and J ends lost 10 bases and 3 bases, in that order; junction bases with no gene match: 6. CDR1 is WSHSY, CDR2 SAAADI, per germline. This CDR3 contains 13 residues.

The rearrangement uses TRBV9 and TRBJ1-2; D not certain. V dropped 8 bases and J dropped 6 bases, with 20 bases sitting between them. CDR1 is SGDLS and CDR2 is YYNGEE in the germline V gene. The CDR3 has 14 amino acids. CDR3 sequence (DNA): TGTGCCAGTCTCCGCCAGGATCAATGGAATGGCTACACCTTC. Translated: CASLRQDQWNGYTF.

The chain joins TRBV30 to TRBJ2-6; unclear D gene. CDR1 is GTSNPN, CDR2 SVGIG, per germline (reference sequence). V shed 3 bases and J shed 3 bases, with 6 bases lying between them. The CDR3 contains 13 residues. The CDR3, as DNA: TGTGCCTGGAGAACGGTTGGGGCCAACGTCCTGACTTTC. Its translation is CAWRTVGANVLTF.

The chain uses TRBV11-3 and TRBJ2-3; perhaps TRBD2 as D (6 bases). V lost 1 base and J lost 3, with 11 bases in between. This CDR3 is built from 15 residues. Germline CDR1 reads SGHNT; CDR2 reads YENEEA. DNA of the CDR3: TGTGCCAGCAGCTTAGGTGCGGGACGGACAGATACGCAGTATTTT. Its protein is CASSLGAGRTDTQYF.

The rearrangement uses TRBV2 and TRBJ2-6, with TRBD1 matching over 9 bases. Trimming took 4 bases from V and 2 from J; bases not matched to a gene: 0. CDR1 is SNHLY and CDR2 is FYNNEI in the germline V gene. The length of the CDR3 is 15 residues. The CDR3 loop reads CASSGQGAGANVLTF. CDR3 nucleotides: TGTGCCAGCAGTGGACAGGGGGCTGGGGCCAACGTCCTGACTTTC.

The genes are TRBV18 and TRBJ2-7, with 7 bases lining up with TRBD1. Germline values: CDR1 KGHSH, CDR2 LQKENI. The CDR3 loop spans 12 amino acids. Germline trimming cut 6 bases from V and 3 bases from J; bases unmatched to any gene: 2. The CDR3 loop is CASSRQGYEQYF. The CDR3 DNA is TGTGCCAGCTCCCGACAGGGCTACGAGCAGTACTTC.

This chain joins TRBV7-9 and TRBJ2-1; possible D gene TRBD2, 5 bases. The length of the CDR3 is 14 residues. Deletions cut 5 bases from V and 1 base from J, with 9 bases between. The germline gives CDR1 SEHNR, CDR2 FQNEAQ (reference sequence). CDR3 region: CASSPPGSYNEQFF. In DNA, the CDR3 is TGTGCCAGCAGCCCGCCGGGGTCCTACAATGAGCAGTTCTTC.

The rearrangement links TRBV5-1 to TRBJ2-1; tentative D call: TRBD2 (5 bases). CDR1 is SGHRS, CDR2 YFSETQ, per germline. Trimming removed 2 bases from V and 5 bases from J, with 14 bases in between. The CDR3 has 15 amino acids. CDR3 amino acids: CASSFGADYNNEQFF. The CDR3 nucleotides read TGCGCCAGCAGCTTTGGTGCCGACTACAACAATGAGCAGTTCTTC.

V gene TRBV14 combines with J gene TRBJ2-7; 9 bases line up with TRBD1. The CDR3 is made up of 14 amino acids. Germline CDR1 and CDR2: SGHDN and FVKESK. V lost 5 bases and J lost 8; bases outside the gene matches: 10. The CDR3 region is CASSLHLGQGKQYF. Written as DNA, the CDR3 is TGTGCCAGCAGCTTGCACCTGGGACAGGGAAAGCAGTACTTC.

The chain joins TRBV19 to TRBJ1-2; D is unresolved. Germline V CDR1 and CDR2: LNHDA, SQIVND (reference sequence). CDR3 length: 16 amino acids. V lost 0 bases and J lost 2, with 13 bases in between. The chain's CDR3 is CASSIDSAGRNYGYTF. DNA for the CDR3: TGTGCCAGTAGTATAGATTCAGCGGGCCGCAACTATGGCTACACCTTC.

The J gene is TRBJ2-1, the V gene TRBV7-9, with a weak D call TRBD2 (5 bases). Germline CDR1 is SEHNR and CDR2 is FQNEAQ (reference sequence). V was clipped by 5 bases and J by 7 bases, with 12 bases between them. This CDR3 has 13 amino acids. DNA for the CDR3: TGTGCCAGCAGCCCGGACTGGGTTAATGAGCAGTTCTTC. Its protein is CASSPDWVNEQFF.

This chain connects TRBV4-1 to TRBJ2-7; 7 bases align to TRBD1. V was pared by 5 bases and J by 2 bases, with 12 bases of the junction left unmatched. CDR3 length: 16 residues. The germline V gene encodes CDR1 MGHRA and CDR2 YSYEKL. CDR3 DNA sequence: TGCGCCAGCAGCACAGGGGACCGGACAGGAGCCTACGAGCAGTACTTC. It is translated as CASSTGDRTGAYEQYF.